This passage covers 17 T cell receptor beta chains from one sample sequenced in a study of TIL therapy for anti-PD-1-resistant metastatic lung cancer. Time point noted: pre-treatment sample, taken before nivolumab and TIL therapy. The immunoSEQ assay was v3. Sequencing was performed with immunoSEQ multiplex PCR; in TCRdb, only in-frame clones are kept and a portion is missing. The sample lists about 52,000 clones; roughly 85% were seen once. Sequenced here: blood, sampled at baseline. The origin of the receptors is a woman aged 25-85 years with non-small cell lung cancer.

The chain's CDR3 is CATSRVGTGSSYNSPLHF. The CDR3 region has the DNA TGTGCCACCAGCAGAGTAGGGACAGGGAGCTCCTATAATTCACCCCTCCACTTT. The genes are TRBV15 and TRBJ1-6; 9 nucleotides line up with TRBD1. The CDR3 spans 18 residues. Germline V gene data show CDR1 as LNHNV and CDR2 as YYDKDF (reference sequence). The V and J ends lost 1 base and 0 bases, in that order; junction bases with no gene match: 4.

The chain recombines TRBV27 with TRBJ1-2, with no clear D. V dropped 4 bases and J dropped 3 bases, with 9 bases sitting between them. The CDR3 has 13 residues. Germline values: CDR1 MNHEY, CDR2 SMNVEV (reference sequence). CDR3 in amino acids: CASSYKKHYGYTF. CDR3 nucleotides: TGTGCCAGCAGTTATAAAAAACACTATGGCTACACCTTC.

The rearrangement joins TRBV5-1 to TRBJ2-3; 12 nucleotides agree with TRBD2. V was clipped by 5 bases and J by 12 bases; unmatched bases: 16. CDR1 is SGHRS and CDR2 is YFSETQ in the germline V gene. The CDR3 totals 16 residues. CDR3 DNA sequence: TGCGCCAGCAGTTCCCAAACTAGCGGGGGGACTGGAGGACAGTATTTT. It codes for CASSSQTSGGTGGQYF. Full variable domain (missing parts from reference TRBV5-1 and TRBJ2-3): KAGVTQTPRYLIKTRGQQVTLSCSPISGHRSVSWYQQTPGQGLQFLFEYFSETQRNKGNFPGRFSGRQFSNSRSEMNVSTLELGDSALYLCASSSQTSGGTGGQYFGPGTRLTVL.

The chain joins TRBV10-1 to TRBJ2-5; the D gene is possibly TRBD1 (5 bases). CDR3 length: 12 amino acids. CDR1 is WNHNN and CDR2 is SYGVQD in the germline V gene (reference sequence). The V and J ends lost 3 bases and 4 bases respectively, with 6 bases between them. CDR3 coding DNA: TGCGCCAGCAGTGATCAGGGAGAGACCCAGTACTTC. Its translation: CASSDQGETQYF.

The rearrangement joins TRBV10-1 to TRBJ2-7; no reliable D call. Trimming removed 3 bases at V and 3 bases at J, with 6 bases between. This CDR3 spans 12 amino acids. CDR1 is WNHNN, CDR2 SYGVQD, per germline (reference sequence). In DNA, the CDR3 is TGCGCCAGCAGTGATTCCAGCTACGAGCAGTACTTC. It yields the protein CASSDSSYEQYF.

The chain links TRBV5-1 to TRBJ1-1; 10 nucleotides agree with TRBD1. J gave up 5 bases and V 4 bases, and 5 bases lay outside the gene matches. CDR3 length equals 14 residues. CDR1 is SGHRS, CDR2 YFSETQ, per germline. DNA of the CDR3: TGCGCCAGCAGCGTTATGGGACAGGGGACTGAAGCTTTCTTT. Amino acid sequence: CASSVMGQGTEAFF.

The chain couples TRBV19 to TRBJ2-7; either TRBD1 or TRBD2 may fit D (5 bases each). V was shortened by 6 bases and J by 3 bases, with 27 bases between the two germline ends. Germline values: CDR1 LNHDA, CDR2 SQIVND (reference sequence). The CDR3 covers 18 residues. The chain's CDR3 is CASSPSPYEAGYSYEQYF. The CDR3 DNA reads TGTGCCAGTAGCCCTAGCCCCTACGAGGCAGGGTATAGCTACGAGCAGTACTTC. Drawing the rest from reference TRBV19 and TRBJ2-7, the complete variable domain is DGGITQSPKYLFRKEGQNVTLSCEQNLNHDAMYWYRQDPGQGLRLIYYSQIVNDFQKGDIAEGYSVSREKKESFPLTVTSAQKNPTAFYLCASSPSPYEAGYSYEQYFGPGTRLTVT.

The chain joins TRBV6-5 to TRBJ2-1; D is undetermined. Germline assignment: CDR1 MNHEY and CDR2 SVGAGI. The CDR3 is 13 amino acids. V dropped 4 bases and J dropped 5 bases, with 9 bases sitting between them. The CDR3 DNA reads TGTGCCAGCAGTTCACCAACGAACAATGAGCAGTTCTTC. Translated: CASSSPTNNEQFF.

This chain links TRBV5-4 with TRBJ2-5, with 13 positions matching TRBD2. The junction had 3 bases not matched to a gene; V was cut back by 2 bases and J by 8 bases. Germline CDR1 SGHNT, CDR2 YYREEE (reference sequence). CDR3 size: 14 residues. The CDR3 reads CASSFWTSGGTQYF. The CDR3 region has the DNA TGTGCCAGCAGCTTTTGGACTAGCGGGGGAACCCAGTACTTC.

The genes are TRBV19 and TRBJ2-2; possibly TRBD1 for D (6 bases). The germline V gene encodes CDR1 LNHDA and CDR2 SQIVND (reference sequence). V lost 7 bases and J lost 2, with 20 bases in between. The CDR3 spans 17 residues. CDR3 region: CASTPFGWDTNTGELFF. CDR3 DNA: TGTGCCAGTACTCCATTCGGGTGGGACACCAACACCGGGGAGCTGTTTTTT.

The chain has TRBV7-6 and TRBJ1-1; a possible D gene is TRBD1 (5 bases). The germline V gene has CDR1 SGHVS and CDR2 FNYEAQ. This CDR3 is 13 amino acids long. The V end was cut by 6 bases, the J end by 6 bases, with 14 bases between. The CDR3 loop reads CASRSPQGAEAFF. In DNA, the CDR3 is TGTGCCAGCAGATCTCCCCAGGGCGCTGAAGCTTTCTTT.

Only a few counts were recorded for this clone. The V call is TRBV2, the J call TRBJ1-2, with a tentative D call TRBD1 (5 bases). Germline assignment: CDR1 SNHLY and CDR2 FYNNEI. The CDR3 is 13 residues long. Between the trimmed V and J ends, which lost 6 bases and 1 base, there was a span of 9 bases. The CDR3 region has the DNA TGTGCCAGCAGGCGACAGAGTAACTATGGCTACACCTTC. It encodes CASRRQSNYGYTF.

V is TRBV9 and J is TRBJ1-4; the D gene is possibly TRBD1 (6 bases). The germline gives CDR1 SGDLS, CDR2 YYNGEE. CDR3 length: 16 amino acids. Trimming pared 4 bases from V and 3 bases from J, leaving 16 bases between. The CDR3 region has the DNA TGTGCCAGCAGCCCGGGGGTGGGGGCACCTAATGAAAAACTGTTTTTT. Its translation is CASSPGVGAPNEKLFF.

The V and J genes are TRBV11-2 and TRBJ1-1; D may be TRBD1 (5 bases). CDR1 is SGHAT, CDR2 FQNNGV, per germline. This CDR3 comprises 15 residues. The ends were cut back, 1 base at V and 6 bases at J, with 15 bases in the middle. For the CDR3, the DNA is TGTGCCAGCAGCTTAGGCGCCAGGGCAGTAGCTGAAGCTTTCTTT. Amino acids: CASSLGARAVAEAFF.

The chain employs TRBV27 and TRBJ1-5; no clear D gene. V shed 0 bases and J shed 3 bases, with 12 bases lying between them. Germline values: CDR1 MNHEY, CDR2 SMNVEV (reference sequence). The CDR3 totals 16 residues. The DNA of the CDR3 is TGTGCCAGCAGTTTATCAAGGGCAGGCCCCAATCAGCCCCAGCATTTT. Translated: CASSLSRAGPNQPQHF.

The gene calls are TRBV9 and TRBJ2-3, with unresolved D. The CDR3 spans 14 residues. Germline CDR1 is SGDLS and CDR2 is YYNGEE. V shed 3 bases and J shed 4 bases, with 12 bases lying between them. The CDR3: CASSAGLSPDTQYF. DNA for the CDR3: TGTGCCAGCAGCGCCGGCTTGAGCCCAGATACGCAGTATTTT.

The J gene is TRBJ1-4, the V gene TRBV2; tentatively, D is TRBD1 (5 bases). Trimming removed 7 bases at V and 4 bases at J, with 13 bases between. The CDR3 totals 14 residues. Germline values: CDR1 SNHLY, CDR2 FYNNEI. The DNA for the CDR3 is TGTGCCAGCACCATCACAGGACTTAATGAAAAACTGTTTTTT. As protein: CASTITGLNEKLFF. Full variable domain (rest looked up from reference TRBV2 and TRBJ1-4): EPEVTQTPSHQVTQMGQEVILRCVPISNHLYFYWYRQILGQKVEFLVSFYNNEISEKSEIFDDQFSVERPDGSNFTLKIRSTKLEDSAMYFCASTITGLNEKLFFGSGTQLSVL.